The source of this T cell receptor beta chain is a study of cytomegalovirus exposure and HLA in healthy donors. Study in general: Roughly 86 million unique TCRs from HLA-typed donors made up an early data release.

This PCR relied on a set of 60 Vbeta primers and 13 Jbeta primers. The data were produced by immunoSEQ multiplex PCR, yet TCRdb's version contains in-frame clones alone and is incomplete. This table holds some 110,000 clones, roughly 72% found once. The CDR3 totals 15 residues. Trimming left V 0 bases short and J 4 bases short, with 12 bases between. Looked up from germline, CDR1 is SGHNT and CDR2 is YENEEA. This cohort consisted of healthy bone marrow donors. What was sequenced was PBMCs. The J gene is TRBJ1-1, the V gene TRBV11-3; D is possibly TRBD1 (5 bases). This clonotype originated in a woman aged 45-65 years in good health and CMV-seropositive. The CDR3: CASSLEGQGGTEAFF. CDR3 nucleotides: TGTGCCAGCAGCTTAGAAGGGCAGGGAGGCACTGAAGCTTTCTTT.